Following are 7 T cell receptor beta chains from one sample sequenced in a study of chemoradiotherapy in HPV16-positive cancers. Assay used: immunoSEQ multiplex PCR; TCRdb lists only in-frame clones, some missing. The sample includes 1,500 to 2,500 clones, approximately 78% seen only once; the top ten take 9% to 10%. Specimen: tumor tissue, collected from a patient who underwent chemoradiotherapy. These receptors were collected from a human donor with HPV-associated anogenital cancer.

The rearrangement joins TRBV10-3 to TRBJ2-7; the match to TRBD2 covers 11 bases. This CDR3 spans 15 amino acids. Per germline, CDR1 ENHRY and CDR2 SYGVKD. Unmatched junction bases numbered 4, after V lost 5 bases and J lost 1 base. This chain's CDR3 is CAISIAGGMSYEQYF. CDR3 DNA: TGTGCCATCAGTATAGCGGGAGGGATGTCCTACGAGCAGTACTTC.

This chain uses TRBV7-2 with TRBJ2-5; no clear D. The germline V and J ends were trimmed by 5 bases and 0 bases, with 4 bases remaining between them. The germline CDR1 and CDR2 sequences are SGHTA and FQGNSA. This CDR3 has 12 amino acids. DNA of the CDR3: TGTGCCAGCAGCACGTACCAAGAGACCCAGTACTTC. Its translation is CASSTYQETQYF.

The V call is TRBV25-1, the J call TRBJ2-1; either TRBD1 or TRBD2 may fit D (5 bases each). CDR1 is MGHDK and CDR2 is SYGVNS in the germline V gene. The CDR3 contains 12 residues. Deletions cut 7 bases from V and 10 bases from J, with 14 bases between. CDR3 coding DNA: TGTGCCAGCAATCCGGGGCACACCGAGCAGTTCTTC. This translates into CASNPGHTEQFF.

V gene TRBV13 combines with J gene TRBJ2-5; 12 bases match TRBD2. Germline V CDR1 and CDR2: PRHDT, FYEKMQ (reference sequence). The CDR3 is made up of 18 amino acids. Germline trimming cut 0 bases from V and 6 bases from J; bases unmatched to any gene: 11. Written as DNA, the CDR3 is TGTGCCAGCAGCTTAGGCCACGGACTAGCGGGACGGGTGAAGACCCAGTACTTC. This codes for CASSLGHGLAGRVKTQYF.

The chain carries TRBV10-3 and TRBJ1-1, with a tentative D call TRBD1 (5 bases). The CDR3 runs to 14 residues. Trimming pared 10 bases from V and 1 base from J, leaving 16 bases between. CDR1 and CDR2 from the germline V gene are ENHRY and SYGVKD. DNA of the CDR3: TGTGCCACGAGGGGAGAACAGTCGAACACTGAAGCTTTCTTT. Amino acid sequence: CATRGEQSNTEAFF.

The J gene is TRBJ1-5, the V gene TRBV19, with D uncertain. V lost 6 bases and J lost 0, with 12 bases in between. From germline, CDR1 is LNHDA and CDR2 SQIVND (reference sequence). The CDR3 is made up of 15 amino acids. The CDR3 nucleotides read TGTGCCAGTAGCCATAAATTCGGTAGCAATCAGCCCCAGCATTTT. Translation gives CASSHKFGSNQPQHF.

This clone was counted a few times. The chain employs TRBV4-1 and TRBJ1-1, with a weak D call TRBD1 (5 bases). The CDR3 length is 15 residues. V lost 2 bases and J 5 bases, leaving 15 bases between the germline ends. Looked up from germline, CDR1 is MGHRA and CDR2 is YSYEKL. CDR3 DNA sequence: TGCGCCAGCAGCCAATTACGGGGGGATTGGACTGAAGCTTTCTTT. This translates into CASSQLRGDWTEAFF.